Below, one T cell receptor beta chain is given with its context. By 5'RACE template switching, TCR cDNA was produced, with a universal primer site and UMIs added in the process. TCRdb independently ran MiXCR on the 5' RACE reads; one entry per CDR3 protein. This sample yields hundreds of thousands of distinct CDR3 sequences, of which over 9% are seen a single time; 14% to 15% belongs to the top ten. This entry comes from a study of T cells after yellow fever vaccination. J was trimmed by 6 bases and V by 4 bases; bases with no gene match: 14. This CDR3 is 17 amino acids long. Germline CDR1 SGHDT, CDR2 YYEEEE.

The chain recombines TRBV5-6 with TRBJ2-1, with 9 nucleotides matching TRBD1. The sequencing used PBMCs, collected on the day of the yellow fever booster vaccination. This clonotype was obtained from a man between 25 and 39 years old who received the YFV17D yellow fever vaccine. The CDR3 nucleotides read TGTGCCAGCAGCCCGAGGACAGGGGCCCTTACCGCCAATGAGCAGTTCTTC. Its translation: CASSPRTGALTANEQFF.